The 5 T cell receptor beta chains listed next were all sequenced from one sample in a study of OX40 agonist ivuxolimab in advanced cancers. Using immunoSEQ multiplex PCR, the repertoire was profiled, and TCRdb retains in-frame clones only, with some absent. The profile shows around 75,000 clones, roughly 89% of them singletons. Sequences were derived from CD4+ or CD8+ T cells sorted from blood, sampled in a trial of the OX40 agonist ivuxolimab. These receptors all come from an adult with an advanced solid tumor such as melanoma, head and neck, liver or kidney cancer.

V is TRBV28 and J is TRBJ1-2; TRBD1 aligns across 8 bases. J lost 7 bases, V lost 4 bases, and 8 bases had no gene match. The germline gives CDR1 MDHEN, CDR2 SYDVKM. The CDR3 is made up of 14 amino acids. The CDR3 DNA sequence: TGTGCCAGCAGTTCCGACACAGGGGGAGGTGGCTACACCTTC. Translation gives CASSSDTGGGGYTF.

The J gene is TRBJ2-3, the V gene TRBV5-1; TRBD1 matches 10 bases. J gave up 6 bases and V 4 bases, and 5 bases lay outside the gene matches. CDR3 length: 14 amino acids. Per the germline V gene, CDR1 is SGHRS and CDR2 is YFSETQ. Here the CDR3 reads CASSPDRGADTQYF. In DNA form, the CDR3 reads TGCGCCAGCAGCCCGGACAGGGGGGCCGATACGCAGTATTTT.

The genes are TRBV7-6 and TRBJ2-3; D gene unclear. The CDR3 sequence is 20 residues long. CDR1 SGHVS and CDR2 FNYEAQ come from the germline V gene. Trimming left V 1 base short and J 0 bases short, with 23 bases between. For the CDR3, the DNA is TGTGCCAGCAGCTTAGGTGGCAGGTCGGCTCTATGGGTTAGCACAGATACGCAGTATTTT. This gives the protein CASSLGGRSALWVSTDTQYF.

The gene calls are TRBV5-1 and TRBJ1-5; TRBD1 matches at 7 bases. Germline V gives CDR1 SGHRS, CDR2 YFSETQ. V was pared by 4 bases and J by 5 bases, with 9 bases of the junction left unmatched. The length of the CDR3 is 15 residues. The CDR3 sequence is CASSGGQSPDQPQHF. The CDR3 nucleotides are TGCGCCAGCAGCGGGGGACAGTCTCCCGATCAGCCCCAGCATTTT.

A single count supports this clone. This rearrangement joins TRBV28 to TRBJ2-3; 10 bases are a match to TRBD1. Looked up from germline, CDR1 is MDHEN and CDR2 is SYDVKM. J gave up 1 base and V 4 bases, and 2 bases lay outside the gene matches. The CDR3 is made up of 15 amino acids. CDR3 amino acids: CASSWGTGGTDTQYF. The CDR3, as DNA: TGTGCCAGCAGTTGGGGGACAGGGGGCACAGATACGCAGTATTTT.